This T cell receptor beta chain was identified during a study of T cell changes during pregnancy in multiple sclerosis. Assay used: immunoSEQ multiplex PCR; TCRdb lists only in-frame clones, some missing. In the table there are about 49,000 clones, 94% of which are singletons. Germline assignment: CDR1 SEHNR and CDR2 FQNEAQ (reference sequence). V lost 2 bases, J lost 7 bases, and 9 bases lay in between. The CDR3 runs to 12 residues. V gene TRBV7-9 combines with J gene TRBJ2-7, with a tentative D call TRBD2 (6 bases). Sequencing was performed on CD8+ T cells from peripheral blood mononuclear cells, taken before pregnancy. This receptor was identified in a female donor with multiple sclerosis, enrolled in a pregnancy study. CDR3 protein: CASSLSGGEQYF. In DNA form, the CDR3 reads TGTGCCAGCAGCTTAAGTGGAGGGGAGCAGTACTTC.